The TCR beta chain under discussion was sequenced for a study of blood T cells in healthy people across ages. A note on this clonotype: As yet, its antigen is unknown.

A second about 7 to 11 cycle PCR used barcoded and J-beta primers. Every single cDNA molecule received a tag from a template-switch adaptor with 12 random nucleotides. TCRdb ran MiXCR on the 5' RACE reads and lists one entry per CDR3 protein. The profile shows 1.4 million to 1.5 million distinct CDR3 sequences, 35% to 45% of them singletons. CDR1 is ENHRY, CDR2 SYGVKD, per germline. CDR3 length equals 14 residues. General observations from the study: Higher diversity and more naive CD4+ cells were features of long-lived donors, compared to aged donors. Estimates of total diversity, which came from one million sequenced T cells, were considered to be underestimates.

The sequencing sample was made of blood. This chain joins TRBV10-3 and TRBJ2-4; TRBD1 matches 8 bases. The DNA end favors TRBJ2-7, so the J call may be wrong. This receptor was identified in a woman younger than 35 in good health. CDR3 sequence (DNA): TGTGCCATCAGGGAGGGACAGGAAGACTACGAGCAGTACTTC. Protein sequence: CAIREGQEDYEQYF.